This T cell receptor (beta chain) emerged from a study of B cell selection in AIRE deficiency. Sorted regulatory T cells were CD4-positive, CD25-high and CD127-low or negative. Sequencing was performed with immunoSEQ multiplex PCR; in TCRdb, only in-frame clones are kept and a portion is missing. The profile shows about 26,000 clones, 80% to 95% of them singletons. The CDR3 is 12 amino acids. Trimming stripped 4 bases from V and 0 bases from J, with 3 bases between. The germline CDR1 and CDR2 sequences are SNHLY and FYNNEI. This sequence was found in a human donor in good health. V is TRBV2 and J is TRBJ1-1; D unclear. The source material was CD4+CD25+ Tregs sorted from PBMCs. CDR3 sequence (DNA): TGTGCCAGCAGTGTTTTGAACACTGAAGCTTTCTTT. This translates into CASSVLNTEAFF. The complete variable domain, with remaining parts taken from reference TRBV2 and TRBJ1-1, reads EPEVTQTPSHQVTQMGQEVILRCVPISNHLYFYWYRQILGQKVEFLVSFYNNEISEKSEIFDDQFSVERPDGSNFTLKIRSTKLEDSAMYFCASSVLNTEAFFGQGTRLTVV.